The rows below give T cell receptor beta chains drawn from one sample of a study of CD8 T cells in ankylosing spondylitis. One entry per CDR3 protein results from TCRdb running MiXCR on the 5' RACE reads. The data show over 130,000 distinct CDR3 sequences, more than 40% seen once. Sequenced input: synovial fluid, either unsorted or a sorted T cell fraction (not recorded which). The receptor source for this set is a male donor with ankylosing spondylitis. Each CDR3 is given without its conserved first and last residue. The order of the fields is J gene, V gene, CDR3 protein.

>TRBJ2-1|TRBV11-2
ASSLGHTMHNEQF
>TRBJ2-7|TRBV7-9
ASSLGGTDL
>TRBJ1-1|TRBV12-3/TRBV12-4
ASSPPDSRGTEAF
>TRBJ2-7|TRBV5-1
ASSLTVFFKQY
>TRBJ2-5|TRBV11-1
ASSPPDRKETQY
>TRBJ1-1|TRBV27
ATGQGAVITEAF
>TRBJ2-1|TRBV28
ASSSSATSYNEQF
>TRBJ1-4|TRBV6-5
ASTYYRGTNEKLF
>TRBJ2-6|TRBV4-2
ASSQGGSSGANVLT
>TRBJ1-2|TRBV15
ATSRENLYGYT
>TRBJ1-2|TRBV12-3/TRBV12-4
ASSHSTGGSGYT
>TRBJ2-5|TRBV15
ATSRDGTGEFKETQY
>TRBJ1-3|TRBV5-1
ASRRLPSGNTIY
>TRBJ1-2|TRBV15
ATSNGQGRANYGYT
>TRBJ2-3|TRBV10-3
AISGRDRLTDTQY
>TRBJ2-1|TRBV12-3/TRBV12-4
ASINLPGASHLVNEQF
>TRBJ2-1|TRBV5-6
ASSVDLYNEQF
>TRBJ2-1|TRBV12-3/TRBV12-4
ASRHTPTGQVAGVDEQF
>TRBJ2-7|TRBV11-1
ASSLAPPQDEQY
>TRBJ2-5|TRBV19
ASSFSMGIQETQY
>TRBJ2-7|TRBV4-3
ASSSRLAESYEQY
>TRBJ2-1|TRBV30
AWSADRMILIYNEQF
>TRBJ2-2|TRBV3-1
ASSQEAGATGELF
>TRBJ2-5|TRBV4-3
ASSPTGGETQY
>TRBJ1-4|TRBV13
ASSIGGNEKLF
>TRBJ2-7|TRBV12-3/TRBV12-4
ASSLTGDEQY
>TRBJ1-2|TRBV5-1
ASGGDYYYGYT
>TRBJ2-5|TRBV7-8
ASSWDRREIIQETQY
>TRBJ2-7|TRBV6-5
ASSFQGGAGDEQY
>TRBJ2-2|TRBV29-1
SALVQGTGELF
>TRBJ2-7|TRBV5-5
ASSWGEDREAYEQY
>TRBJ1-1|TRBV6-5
ASSSPTGWRTEAF
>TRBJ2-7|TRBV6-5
ASSYARTSGGRYNEQY
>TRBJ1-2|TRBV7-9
ASSSTLDNGYT
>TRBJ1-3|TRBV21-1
ASSKVPGGEGGNTIY
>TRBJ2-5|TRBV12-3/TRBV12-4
ASSRSGDEETQY
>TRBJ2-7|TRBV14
ASSQRQGRIYEQY
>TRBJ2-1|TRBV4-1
ASSHSSSGIHEQF
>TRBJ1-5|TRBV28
ASSLLRDSHNQPQH
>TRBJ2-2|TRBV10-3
ASSGRTGWTGELF
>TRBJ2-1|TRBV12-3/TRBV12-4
ASSFWSSGSLGDNEQF
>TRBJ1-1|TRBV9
ASSVPEQGEDTEAF
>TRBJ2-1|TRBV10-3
AISGPGLPTYNEQF
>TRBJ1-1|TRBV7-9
ASSPLRGRVGNTEAF